The clone carrying this T cell receptor beta chain was observed at least ten times. The data originate from a study of regulatory T cells in long-lasting Graves disease. Time point described: newly diagnosed GD, antithyroid drugs for less than 3 months. From RNA extracted from PBMCs, the TCR library was made. Assembly of TCR beta libraries relied on iRepertoire HTBI primers together with Arm-PCR of CDR3 regions. TCRdb reprocessed the multiplex PCR reads via MiXCR and lists one record per CDR3 protein. The table has under 250,000 distinct CDR3 sequences, roughly 20% seen once. The V and J ends lost 5 bases and 8 bases respectively, with 10 bases between them. CDR1 and CDR2 from the germline V gene are SNHLY and FYNNEI. The CDR3 runs to 12 residues. In addition, the sample was reused for a study of T cells in Graves' hyperthyroidism and ophthalmopathy.

The source was peripheral blood mononuclear cells (PBMCs), collected at new diagnosis, from a patient treated with antithyroid drugs. This rearrangement joins TRBV2 to TRBJ2-1; D remains ambiguous. This TCR came from a woman aged 25 to 39 with Graves disease. For the CDR3, the DNA is TGTGCCAGCAGTAACGGTGCTTATGAGCAGTTCTTC. It yields the protein CASSNGAYEQFF.